Below, 10 T cell receptor beta chains from the same sample are listed, as sequenced in a study of T cell responses to AZD1222 COVID-19 vaccine. This table comes from immunoSEQ multiplex PCR, and its TCRdb copy is limited to in-frame clones, with some not included. This table holds roughly 130,000 clones, about 91% found once. Sample: peripheral blood, taken on day 0 of AZD1222 vaccination. Receptor source: an adult in good health.

V is TRBV18 and J is TRBJ2-3, with 10 positions matching TRBD2. The V gene's germline CDR1 is KGHSH and CDR2 LQKENI. The CDR3 has 16 amino acids. After removal of 6 bases from V and 1 base from J, the junction contained 7 bases not matched to a gene. As DNA, the CDR3 is TGTGCCAGCTCCCTCCAAGGGACTAGCGGCACAGATACGCAGTATTTT. Its translation: CASSLQGTSGTDTQYF.

V is TRBV5-1 and J is TRBJ1-2; D perhaps matches TRBD1 (6 bases). The germline V gene encodes CDR1 SGHRS and CDR2 YFSETQ. The CDR3 totals 14 residues. V was cut by 3 bases and J by 8 bases, with 17 bases left in between. This CDR3 is CASSSTTGLPGYTF. Written as DNA, the CDR3 is TGCGCCAGCAGCTCGACTACAGGGCTTCCGGGCTACACCTTC.

The chain combines TRBV9 with TRBJ2-3; 8 bases fit TRBD2. This CDR3 has 16 amino acids. V dropped 2 bases and J dropped 2; count of bases not matched to a gene: 7. The germline V gene has CDR1 SGDLS and CDR2 YYNGEE. CDR3 DNA: TGTGCCAGCAGCGTGCTAGCGGGTCGTGTCACAGATACGCAGTATTTT. Protein: CASSVLAGRVTDTQYF.

V usage is TRBV10-2 and J usage is TRBJ2-1; possible D gene TRBD2, 6 bases. CDR1 is WSHSY, CDR2 SAAADI, per germline. V lost 4 bases and J 7 bases, leaving 11 bases between the germline ends. The CDR3 extends over 13 amino acids. CDR3 in DNA: TGCGCCAGCAGTGGTTTAGCGGTGAATGAGCAGTTCTTC. Translated, it gives CASSGLAVNEQFF.

V usage is TRBV10-3 and J usage is TRBJ1-2; no clear D. CDR1 is ENHRY, CDR2 SYGVKD, per germline. V gave up 7 bases and J gave up 8 bases, with 11 bases separating them. This CDR3 is built from 11 residues. CDR3 in DNA: TGTGCCATCACTCCGACCGCCGGCTACACCTTC. It codes for CAITPTAGYTF.

This clone came up once. This chain uses TRBV5-1 with TRBJ2-7, with 11 positions matching TRBD2. Germline lookup yields CDR1 SGHRS and CDR2 YFSETQ. V was pared by 6 bases and J by 4 bases, with 6 bases of the junction left unmatched. The CDR3 is made up of 14 amino acids. CDR3 DNA: TGCGCCAGCACCCTGACTAGCGGGGTTTACGAGCAGTACTTC. This encodes CASTLTSGVYEQYF.

The rearrangement uses TRBV19 and TRBJ2-1; D gene unclear. The CDR3 extends over 16 amino acids. Germline CDR1 and CDR2: LNHDA and SQIVND (reference sequence). Trimming removed 5 bases from V and 0 bases from J, with 14 bases in between. CDR3 loop: CASSPKPRPSYNEQFF. The CDR3 region has the DNA TGTGCCAGTAGTCCCAAACCTCGTCCCTCCTACAATGAGCAGTTCTTC.

This clone was recorded only once. This chain links TRBV5-1 with TRBJ1-1; TRBD1 matches 8 bases. CDR3 length: 15 amino acids. CDR1 SGHRS and CDR2 YFSETQ come from the germline V gene. Unmatched junction bases numbered 4, after V lost 2 bases and J lost 1 base. CDR3 bases: TGCGCCAGCAGCTTCCAGGGGGCGCGGAACACTGAAGCTTTCTTT. Translated: CASSFQGARNTEAFF. Together with reference TRBV5-1 and TRBJ1-1, the CDR3 gives the full variable domain: KAGVTQTPRYLIKTRGQQVTLSCSPISGHRSVSWYQQTPGQGLQFLFEYFSETQRNKGNFPGRFSGRQFSNSRSEMNVSTLELGDSALYLCASSFQGARNTEAFFGQGTRLTVV.

The chain is built from TRBV7-9 and TRBJ1-1; D perhaps matches TRBD1 (5 bases). This CDR3 region has 16 residues. The V gene lost 5 bases and the J gene lost 3 bases, with 19 bases spanning the gap. From germline, CDR1 is SEHNR and CDR2 FQNEAQ (reference sequence). The CDR3 DNA sequence: TGTGCCAGCAGCCCGCGGGACGCGCTGGGGGACACTGAAGCTTTCTTT. It codes for CASSPRDALGDTEAFF.

There are a few counts of this clone. The CDR3 reads CAWSVGELADTQYF. The CDR3 DNA reads TGTGCCTGGAGTGTAGGGGAGTTGGCAGATACGCAGTATTTT. V gene TRBV30 combines with J gene TRBJ2-3; either TRBD1 or TRBD2 may fit D (5 bases each). The germline V gene encodes CDR1 GTSNPN and CDR2 SVGIG (reference sequence). V was clipped by 0 bases and J by 4 bases, with 11 bases between them. This CDR3 region has 14 residues.